A selection of T cell receptor beta chains follows, all from one sample in a study of immune heterogeneity within non-small cell lung tumors. TCRdb called the multiplex PCR reads again in MiXCR, with one record for every CDR3 protein. Of over 5,500 distinct CDR3 sequences in the sample, 20% to 25% were seen once. Specimen: lung tumor tissue. These receptors were collected from a man aged 55 to 69 with non-small cell lung cancer. Both conserved end residues are part of each CDR3. D genes are given only for firm matches. Not all rows give a size; the values are once, few, many and, for expanded clones, a class.

clone size: medium-sized; J gene: TRBJ2-7; V gene: TRBV6-1; D gene: .; CDR3 DNA: TGTGCCAGCAGTAAGGACTGGTCTAGGGAGCAGTACTTC; CDR3 protein: CASSKDWSREQYF
clone size: medium-sized; J gene: TRBJ2-1; V gene: TRBV6-2/TRBV6-3; D gene: TRBD2; CDR3 DNA: TGTGCCAGCAGTTCGGGACTAGCGGGGTACAATGAGCAGTTCTTC; CDR3 protein: CASSSGLAGYNEQFF
clone size: many; J gene: TRBJ2-7; V gene: TRBV10-3; D gene: TRBD2; CDR3 DNA: TGTGCCATCAGTGAGTCCGGACTAGCCTACTCCTACGAGCAGTACTTC; CDR3 protein: CAISESGLAYSYEQYF
clone size: medium-sized; J gene: TRBJ2-3; V gene: TRBV9; D gene: TRBD2; CDR3 DNA: TGTGCCAGCAGCGCGCGGACTAGCGCTAAATCTAGCACAGATACGCAGTATTTT; CDR3 protein: CASSARTSAKSSTDTQYF
clone size: .; J gene: TRBJ1-1; V gene: TRBV7-3; D gene: TRBD1; CDR3 DNA: TGTGCCAGCAGCTTAACAGGGGGCGTGTCTGAAGCTTTCTTT; CDR3 protein: CASSLTGGVSEAFF
clone size: many; J gene: TRBJ2-2; V gene: TRBV24-1; D gene: TRBD1; CDR3 DNA: TGTGCCACCAGTGATTTCCGACAGGGAGACACCGGGGAGCTGTTTTTT; CDR3 protein: CATSDFRQGDTGELFF
clone size: many; J gene: TRBJ2-4; V gene: TRBV28; D gene: TRBD1; CDR3 DNA: TGTGCCAGCAGGCCCGCCGGGACAGAAAACATTCAGTACTTC; CDR3 protein: CASRPAGTENIQYF
clone size: few; J gene: TRBJ2-5; V gene: TRBV28; D gene: TRBD2; CDR3 DNA: TGTGTAAGCCAGCGGGAGGGCCAGGTTCTTTCGGCCCAGTACTTC; CDR3 protein: CVSQREGQVLSAQYF
clone size: many; J gene: TRBJ1-3; V gene: TRBV12-3/TRBV12-4; D gene: TRBD1; CDR3 DNA: TGTGCCAGCAGTCCGCGGACAGGTGGGGGAAACACCATATATTTT; CDR3 protein: CASSPRTGGGNTIYF
clone size: .; J gene: TRBJ2-1; V gene: TRBV24-1; D gene: TRBD2; CDR3 DNA: TGTGCCACCAGTGATTTCGGGACTAGCGATGTGCAGTTCTTC; CDR3 protein: CATSDFGTSDVQFF
clone size: medium-sized; J gene: TRBJ2-7; V gene: TRBV5-1; D gene: TRBD1; CDR3 DNA: TGCGCCAGCAGCTTCTCAGGCAGGGGGTATACTTCAGGAGGCGAGCAGTACTTC; CDR3 protein: CASSFSGRGYTSGGEQYF
clone size: .; J gene: TRBJ1-4; V gene: TRBV28; D gene: .; CDR3 DNA: TGTGCCATTAGCCCCTCGTGGGGAGCAACTAATGAAAAACTGTTTTTT; CDR3 protein: CAISPSWGATNEKLFF
clone size: medium-sized; J gene: TRBJ2-1; V gene: TRBV12-3/TRBV12-4; D gene: .; CDR3 DNA: TGTGCCAGCAGTTTCTGGCAAAAAGAGCAGTTCTTC; CDR3 protein: CASSFWQKEQFF
clone size: medium-sized; J gene: TRBJ2-7; V gene: TRBV28; D gene: .; CDR3 DNA: TGTGCCAGCAGTTTAGGTAACAGGGCCTACGAGCAGTACTTC; CDR3 protein: CASSLGNRAYEQYF
clone size: medium-sized; J gene: TRBJ2-7; V gene: TRBV6-2/TRBV6-3; D gene: .; CDR3 DNA: TGTGCCAGCAGATCTGAGTGGAGCTCATCCGAGCAGTACTTC; CDR3 protein: CASRSEWSSSEQYF
clone size: medium-sized; J gene: TRBJ2-6; V gene: TRBV19; D gene: TRBD1; CDR3 DNA: TGTGCCAGTAGTTTATACAGGGGGCCTGGGGCCAACGTCCTGACTTTC; CDR3 protein: CASSLYRGPGANVLTF
clone size: medium-sized; J gene: TRBJ2-1; V gene: TRBV19; D gene: TRBD1; CDR3 DNA: TGTGCCAGTAGTTTGGGGACAGGGGAGTGGGATGAGCAGTTCTTC; CDR3 protein: CASSLGTGEWDEQFF
clone size: medium-sized; J gene: TRBJ2-7; V gene: TRBV7-2; D gene: TRBD2; CDR3 DNA: TGTGCCAGCAGCTTAGCGTCTGGTGGCGGGAGCTACGAGCAGTACTTC; CDR3 protein: CASSLASGGGSYEQYF
clone size: medium-sized; J gene: TRBJ2-7; V gene: TRBV11-2; D gene: .; CDR3 DNA: TGTGCCAGCAGCTTAGGGTTTTCGGGGGAGCAGTACTTC; CDR3 protein: CASSLGFSGEQYF
clone size: many; J gene: TRBJ2-7; V gene: TRBV4-1; D gene: .; CDR3 DNA: TGCGCCAGCAGCCAAGCTGAGACGGGGTGGGAGCAGTACTTC; CDR3 protein: CASSQAETGWEQYF
clone size: many; J gene: TRBJ1-1; V gene: TRBV4-1; D gene: .; CDR3 DNA: TGCGCCAGCAGCCCTACCTACTGGGCGGACACTGAAGCTTTCTTT; CDR3 protein: CASSPTYWADTEAFF
clone size: many; J gene: TRBJ2-6; V gene: TRBV19; D gene: .; CDR3 DNA: TGTGCCAGTAGTATACAGGACTCTGGGGCCAACGTCCTGACTTTC; CDR3 protein: CASSIQDSGANVLTF
clone size: medium-sized; J gene: TRBJ2-1; V gene: TRBV6-1; D gene: TRBD2; CDR3 DNA: TGTGCCAGCAGTGAAGTACCCCGGACTAGCGGGAGTACAAGTCCAACCTACAATGAGCAGTTCTTC; CDR3 protein: CASSEVPRTSGSTSPTYNEQFF
clone size: medium-sized; J gene: TRBJ1-5; V gene: TRBV15; D gene: .; CDR3 DNA: TGTGCCACCAGCAGAGATCGTGGTCAGCCCCAGCATTTT; CDR3 protein: CATSRDRGQPQHF
clone size: many; J gene: TRBJ2-5; V gene: TRBV5-1; D gene: TRBD1; CDR3 DNA: TGCGCCAGCAGCTCTGGACAGGGAAATGTAGCCGAGACCCAGTACTTC; CDR3 protein: CASSSGQGNVAETQYF
clone size: medium-sized; J gene: TRBJ1-1; V gene: TRBV19; D gene: .; CDR3 DNA: TGTGCCAGTAGGGCCCTTGGGGTCACTGAAGCTTTCTTT; CDR3 protein: CASRALGVTEAFF
clone size: few; J gene: TRBJ2-2; V gene: TRBV6-1; D gene: TRBD1; CDR3 DNA: TGTGCCAACAGGGACAGGGGGACCGGGGAGCTGTTTTTT; CDR3 protein: CANRDRGTGELFF
clone size: many; J gene: TRBJ2-1; V gene: TRBV20-1; D gene: TRBD2; CDR3 DNA: TGCAGTGCGGACCCTAGCGGGAGGCGGTCCAATGAGCAGTTCTTC; CDR3 protein: CSADPSGRRSNEQFF
clone size: .; J gene: TRBJ2-5; V gene: TRBV3-1; D gene: TRBD2; CDR3 DNA: TGTTCCAGCAGCCAAGCGCGGGGGTCCCTGGAGACCCAGTACTTC; CDR3 protein: CSSSQARGSLETQYF
clone size: .; J gene: TRBJ2-5; V gene: TRBV3-1; D gene: TRBD1; CDR3 DNA: TGTGCCAGCAGCCGCAGGGGGCAGGGGGAGACCCAGTACTTC; CDR3 protein: CASSRRGQGETQYF
clone size: many; J gene: TRBJ2-3; V gene: TRBV5-6; D gene: .; CDR3 DNA: TGTGCCAGCAGCTTGGGCACAGGGATCACAGATACGCAGTATTTT; CDR3 protein: CASSLGTGITDTQYF
clone size: medium-sized; J gene: TRBJ2-1; V gene: TRBV5-1; D gene: .; CDR3 DNA: TGCGCCAGCTCAAAGACGGTCGGGGCCACCTACAATGAGCAGTTCTTC; CDR3 protein: CASSKTVGATYNEQFF
clone size: many; J gene: TRBJ2-3; V gene: TRBV19; D gene: .; CDR3 DNA: TGTGCCAGTAGTACCTCGGGACTTTTCACAGATACGCAGTATTTT; CDR3 protein: CASSTSGLFTDTQYF
clone size: few; J gene: TRBJ1-1; V gene: TRBV5-6; D gene: .; CDR3 DNA: TGTGCCAGCAGCTTGAATTCAGGGAGGGCTTTCTTT; CDR3 protein: CASSLNSGRAFF
clone size: .; J gene: TRBJ1-6; V gene: TRBV5-1; D gene: .; CDR3 DNA: TGCGCCAACAGCCCGGACGATAACTCACCCCTCCACTTT; CDR3 protein: CANSPDDNSPLHF
clone size: .; J gene: TRBJ2-7; V gene: TRBV15; D gene: .; CDR3 DNA: TGTGCCCCCAGCAGAGGAGCAGGGGCCCTATCCGAGCAGTACTTC; CDR3 protein: CAPSRGAGALSEQYF
clone size: medium-sized; J gene: TRBJ1-1; V gene: TRBV5-1; D gene: .; CDR3 DNA: TGCGCCAGCAGCTTGGATGTGACAGGCCTTGAAGCTTTCTTT; CDR3 protein: CASSLDVTGLEAFF
clone size: medium-sized; J gene: TRBJ1-5; V gene: TRBV4-2; D gene: .; CDR3 DNA: TGTGCCAGCAGCCAAGAACTCTACCAGCCCCAGCATTTT; CDR3 protein: CASSQELYQPQHF
clone size: many; J gene: TRBJ2-2; V gene: TRBV9; D gene: TRBD2; CDR3 DNA: TGTGCCAGCAGCGTAGCTGGACTAGCAGGCACCGGGGAGCTGTTTTTT; CDR3 protein: CASSVAGLAGTGELFF
clone size: many; J gene: TRBJ2-1; V gene: TRBV5-1; D gene: TRBD2; CDR3 DNA: TGCGCCAGCTCCCTTAGGACTAGCGGGAGGTTAGGTGAGCAGTTCTTC; CDR3 protein: CASSLRTSGRLGEQFF
clone size: few; J gene: TRBJ2-7; V gene: TRBV14; D gene: .; CDR3 DNA: TGTGCCAGCAGCCTACCCCCCGAGAGCGGCGGAAACTCCTACGAGCAGTACTTC; CDR3 protein: CASSLPPESGGNSYEQYF
clone size: many; J gene: TRBJ2-1; V gene: TRBV27; D gene: .; CDR3 DNA: TGTGCCAGCAGTTTCTCCGGGATCTACAATGAGCAGTTCTTC; CDR3 protein: CASSFSGIYNEQFF
clone size: few; J gene: TRBJ1-5; V gene: TRBV6-2/TRBV6-3; D gene: .; CDR3 DNA: TGTGCCAGCAGTTACCCGCGGCAGGGAAATCAGCCCCAGCATTTT; CDR3 protein: CASSYPRQGNQPQHF
clone size: .; J gene: TRBJ2-5; V gene: TRBV5-6; D gene: TRBD2; CDR3 DNA: TGTGCCAGCAGCTACCTAGCGGAATTCCAAGAGACCCAGTACTTC; CDR3 protein: CASSYLAEFQETQYF
clone size: .; J gene: TRBJ1-5; V gene: TRBV7-8; D gene: .; CDR3 DNA: TGTGCCAGCAGCTTTCAAGGGAATCAGCCCCAGCATTTT; CDR3 protein: CASSFQGNQPQHF